These 30 T cell receptor beta chains came from one sample sequenced in a study of T-cell memory formation after mild COVID-19. TCRdb reprocessed the 5' RACE reads with MiXCR, giving one entry per CDR3 protein. The table has about 38,000 distinct CDR3 sequences, about an eighth seen once; the top ten hold around 28%. Sequenced input: PBMCs or a T cell subset sorted from them (not recorded which). The receptor set was obtained from a man between 18 and 29 years old who had mild COVID-19 (a few samples of this study predate the infection). Cell type and time point are not known.

This clonotype was observed many times. The chain has TRBV29-1 and TRBJ2-7; 8 nucleotides line up with TRBD1. The CDR3 sequence is 11 residues long. CDR1 and CDR2 from the germline V gene are SQVTM and ANQGSEA. Trimming removed 8 bases from V and 5 bases from J; junction bases left unmatched: 5. CDR3 DNA: TGCAGCAGCGGACAGGGCGACGAGCAGTACTTC. It specifies CSSGQGDEQYF.

At least ten counts were recorded for this clonotype. The chain uses TRBV7-3 and TRBJ2-1, with TRBD2 identical over 7 bases. CDR1 is SGHTA and CDR2 is FQGTGA in the germline V gene. V lost 2 bases to trimming and J lost 2 bases; unmatched junction nucleotides: 6. The CDR3 contains 16 residues. As DNA, the CDR3 is TGTGCCAGCAGCTTACTTCGGGACTACCCCTACAATGAGCAGTTCTTC. As protein: CASSLLRDYPYNEQFF.

This clonotype was found many times. In DNA form, the CDR3 reads TGCGCCAGCAGCTTCGCAGGGGACACGAACACTGAAGCTTTCTTT. Protein: CASSFAGDTNTEAFF. This rearrangement joins TRBV5-1 to TRBJ1-1; D may be TRBD1 (6 bases). The ends were cut back, 2 bases at V and 1 base at J, with 12 bases in the middle. The CDR3 is 15 residues long. Germline assignment: CDR1 SGHRS and CDR2 YFSETQ.

This clonotype was detected many times. V and J are TRBV5-4 and TRBJ2-2; D might be TRBD2 (5 bases). The V end was cut by 4 bases, the J end by 4 bases, with 8 bases between. The CDR3 is 13 residues long. Per the germline V gene, CDR1 is SGHNT and CDR2 is YYREEE (reference sequence). The CDR3 region is CASSPTSTGELFF. In nucleotides, the CDR3 is TGTGCCAGCAGCCCTACTAGCACCGGGGAGCTGTTTTTT.

This clonotype was observed at least ten times. The rearrangement joins TRBV28 to TRBJ1-5; possible D gene TRBD1, 6 bases. The CDR3 length is 16 residues. Deletions cut 6 bases from V and 0 bases from J, with 15 bases between. Germline V gene data show CDR1 as MDHEN and CDR2 as SYDVKM. In nucleotides, the CDR3 is TGTGCCAGCAGCGAGACAGGACTAAATAGCAATCAGCCCCAGCATTTT. Protein: CASSETGLNSNQPQHF.

As regards this clonotype: A much larger clone differs by one base, so this may be a read error. V is TRBV7-2 and J is TRBJ1-3; no firm D call. Germline-derived CDR1 and CDR2 are SGHTA and FQGNSA. The ends were cut back, 5 bases at V and 8 bases at J, with 19 bases in the middle. The CDR3 is 15 amino acids. Here the CDR3 DNA reads TGTGCCAGCAGCGAAGGAAACTACCCGGGATACACCATATATTTT. As protein: CASSEGNYPGYTIYF.

This clonotype was counted only a few times. The CDR3 region has the DNA TGTGCCAGCAGCCGCGGTCTTGGGGCCAGCACTGGAAACACCATATATTTT. Its translation is CASSRGLGASTGNTIYF. The V and J genes are TRBV7-9 and TRBJ1-3; tentative D call: TRBD1 (5 bases). V was trimmed by 5 bases and J by 2 bases, leaving 19 bases between them. The V gene's germline CDR1 is SEHNR and CDR2 FQNEAQ (reference sequence). The CDR3 loop spans 17 amino acids.

This clonotype came up once. CDR3 loop: CASSLWGSGTGELFF. The CDR3 region has the DNA TGTGCCAGCAGTTTATGGGGGAGTGGAACCGGGGAGCTGTTTTTT. V usage is TRBV12-3 or TRBV12-4 and J usage is TRBJ2-2, with D tentatively TRBD1 or TRBD2 (5 bases each). The CDR3 consists of 15 residues. V lost 2 bases to trimming and J lost 5 bases, with 12 bases between them.

The V gene is TRBV7-9, the J gene TRBJ1-5; 10 positions match TRBD1. This CDR3 is built from 14 residues. In germline, CDR1 is SEHNR, CDR2 FQNEAQ (reference sequence). V shed 4 bases and J 5 bases; nucleotides not matched to a gene: 2. CDR3 nucleotides: TGTGCCAGCAGCTCTGGACAGGGGGATCAGCCCCAGCATTTT. Protein: CASSSGQGDQPQHF.

This clonotype turned up a few times. The chain employs TRBV12-3 or TRBV12-4 and TRBJ1-6; D not certain. CDR3 length equals 14 residues. Trimming shortened V by 8 bases and J by 1 base, and 9 bases separated the two germline ends. Here the CDR3 reads CASGGSSYNSPLHF. The CDR3 DNA reads as TGTGCCAGCGGCGGTTCGTCCTATAATTCACCCCTCCACTTT.

In its sample, this clonotype was seen a few times. The chain carries TRBV6-2 or TRBV6-3 and TRBJ2-7, with TRBD2 matching 10 bases. There are 17 residues in the CDR3. Germline CDR1 reads MNHEY; CDR2 reads SVGEGT. V lost 3 bases and J lost 7; bases outside the gene matches: 15. DNA for the CDR3: TGTGCCAGCAGTTATCGACAGCGGGGGGGTCCTACGTGTGAGCAGTACGTC. Translated: CASSYRQRGGPTCEQYV.

In this sample, this clonotype turned up many times. The chain combines TRBV12-3 or TRBV12-4 with TRBJ2-7; D is possibly TRBD2 (7 bases). The CDR3 loop spans 12 amino acids. Trimming took 8 bases from V and 2 from J, leaving 10 bases between them. In nucleotides, the CDR3 is TGTGCCAGCGGGGGGGCGCCCTACGAGCAGTACTTC. It yields the protein CASGGAPYEQYF.

This clonotype occurred many times. The CDR3 protein is CASSEALWGANTGELFF. The CDR3 DNA reads TGTGCCAGCAGTGAGGCCCTTTGGGGGGCGAACACCGGGGAGCTGTTTTTT. This chain joins TRBV2 and TRBJ2-2, with D possibly TRBD2 on 6 matching bases. V was clipped by 3 bases and J by 0 bases, with 14 bases between them. The CDR3 is 17 amino acids. Germline V gives CDR1 SNHLY, CDR2 FYNNEI.

This clonotype was seen at least ten times. Since the CDR3 does not end with the conserved phenylalanine or tryptophan, this likely comes from a read error. V is TRBV2 and J is TRBJ2-7; a weak D match, TRBD2 (5 bases). The CDR3 consists of 15 residues. The germline CDR1 and CDR2 sequences are SNHLY and FYNNEI. Trimming removed 3 bases from V and 2 bases from J, with 14 bases in between. This chain's CDR3 is CASSDRRPLTYEQYI. CDR3 bases: TGTGCCAGCAGTGATCGGAGGCCCCTAACCTACGAGCAGTACATC.

Ten or more counts support this clonotype. The chain has TRBV6-5 and TRBJ1-2; 9 bases fit TRBD1. Germline values: CDR1 MNHEY, CDR2 SVGAGI. V was pared by 6 bases and J by 8 bases, with 13 bases of the junction left unmatched. The CDR3 spans 15 residues. The CDR3 loop is CASSRFGTGTGGYTF. CDR3 nucleotides: TGTGCCAGCAGCAGGTTTGGGACAGGGACGGGCGGCTACACCTTC.

In its sample, this clonotype was seen many times. This chain uses TRBV4-1 with TRBJ1-6; weak D call: TRBD1 (6 bases). The CDR3 has 17 residues. Germline-derived CDR1 and CDR2 are MGHRA and YSYEKL. Trimming removed 1 base from V and 10 bases from J, with 20 bases in between. CDR3 nucleotide sequence: TGCGCCAGCAGCCAAGGCCCTCTTCAGGGGATAGAATCACCCCTCCACTTT. Its translation: CASSQGPLQGIESPLHF.

The chain links TRBV6-2 or TRBV6-3 to TRBJ2-5, with a weak D call TRBD2 (5 bases). This CDR3 is 16 amino acids long. V was pared by 6 bases and J by 2 bases, with 19 bases between. Germline V gene data show CDR1 as MNHEY and CDR2 as SVGEGT. This CDR3 is CASSQMQGRGQETQYF. CDR3 DNA: TGTGCCAGCAGCCAAATGCAAGGACGGGGACAAGAGACCCAGTACTTC.

This clonotype came up many times. This chain joins TRBV7-6 and TRBJ2-2, with D unresolved. The CDR3 runs to 12 residues. Trimming removed 5 bases at V and 7 bases at J, with 8 bases between. From germline, CDR1 is SGHVS and CDR2 FNYEAQ. This CDR3 reads CASSPFIGELFF. The CDR3 region has the DNA TGTGCCAGCAGCCCCTTTATCGGGGAGCTGTTTTTT. The whole variable domain, remainder taken from reference TRBV7-6 and TRBJ2-2, is GAGVSQSPRYKVTKRGQDVALRCDPISGHVSLYWYRQALGQGPEFLTYFNYEAQQDKSGLPNDRFSAERPEGSISTLTIQRTEQRDSAMYRCASSPFIGELFFGEGSRLTVL.

The V and J genes are TRBV12-3 or TRBV12-4 and TRBJ2-1, with D possibly being TRBD2 (7 bases). CDR3 length: 16 amino acids. V lost 6 bases and J lost 8, with 23 bases in between. CDR3 DNA: TGTGCCAGCAGCACAAAGGGGTCGGGGGGCGGTGATGAGCAGTTCTTC. This codes for CASSTKGSGGGDEQFF.

This clonotype was seen repeatedly, ten times or more. The chain carries TRBV4-1 and TRBJ2-6, with 8 bases fitting TRBD2. Germline-derived CDR1 and CDR2 are MGHRA and YSYEKL. Trimming removed 0 bases from V and 4 bases from J; junction bases left unmatched: 11. The CDR3 loop spans 19 amino acids. The DNA of the CDR3 is TGCGCCAGCAGCCAAGAGATAACCGGGGGGGCAGTAGGGGCCAACGTCCTGACTTTC. As protein: CASSQEITGGAVGANVLTF.

This clonotype has ten or more counts. The chain recombines TRBV6-5 with TRBJ2-5; TRBD2 aligns across 7 bases. With 6 bases clipped from V and 5 bases from J, the junction kept 12 bases outside the gene matches. The CDR3 runs 15 residues. The V gene's germline CDR1 is MNHEY and CDR2 SVGAGI. The DNA for the CDR3 is TGTGCCAGCAGCCACCGTCGGACTAGGTGGGAGACCCAGTACTTC. This encodes CASSHRRTRWETQYF.

This clonotype was counted at least ten times. The CDR3 loop reads CASSFPTSNQPQHF. The CDR3, as DNA: TGTGCCAGCAGCTTCCCCACTAGCAATCAGCCCCAGCATTTT. The chain couples TRBV7-8 to TRBJ1-5; D is unresolved. Germline lookup yields CDR1 SGHVS and CDR2 FQNEAQ. Trimming removed 3 bases from V and 0 bases from J, with 6 bases in between. The CDR3 loop spans 14 amino acids. Using reference TRBV7-8 and TRBJ1-5 for the parts outside the CDR3, the full variable domain is GAGVSQSPRYKVAKRGQDVALRCDPISGHVSLFWYQQALGQGPEFLTYFQNEAQLDKSGLPSDRFFAERPEGSVSTLKIQRTQQEDSAVYLCASSFPTSNQPQHFGDGTRLSIL.

There are many counts of this clonotype. The rearrangement links TRBV24-1 to TRBJ1-1; a possible D gene is TRBD1 (5 bases). CDR1 and CDR2 (germline): KGHDR, SFDVKD. This CDR3 is 17 amino acids long. Trimming stripped 2 bases from V and 5 bases from J, with 20 bases between. CDR3 sequence (DNA): TGTGCCACCAGTGATTGGAACCCGACAGAAGGTGTTACTGAAGCTTTCTTT. Protein sequence: CATSDWNPTEGVTEAFF.

In this sample, this clonotype turned up many times. The genes are TRBV6-5 and TRBJ2-7; D possibly matches TRBD1 or TRBD2 (6 bases each). The CDR3 contains 15 residues. Per the germline V gene, CDR1 is MNHEY and CDR2 is SVGAGI. With 1 base removed from V and 6 bases from J, the gap between germline ends came to 16 bases. CDR3 DNA sequence: TGTGCCAGCAGTTACTTCCCGGGACGGGGGCTCGAGCAGTACTTC. It encodes CASSYFPGRGLEQYF.

The sample holds many counts of this clonotype. The V call is TRBV18, the J call TRBJ1-3; D call uncertain. Deletions cut 6 bases from V and 0 bases from J, with 9 bases between. This CDR3 is 14 amino acids long. Germline V gene data show CDR1 as KGHSH and CDR2 as LQKENI. The CDR3 reads CASSPGRSGNTIYF. CDR3 sequence (DNA): TGTGCCAGCTCCCCCGGGCGCTCTGGAAACACCATATATTTT.

Many counts were recorded for this clonotype. J is TRBJ1-2 and V is TRBV4-3, with D possibly being TRBD1 (6 bases). The CDR3 is made up of 16 amino acids. V was clipped by 1 base and J by 0 bases, with 12 bases between them. Germline lookup yields CDR1 LGHNA and CDR2 YSLEER. The CDR3 nucleotides are TGCGCCAGCAGCCAAGCCTCTGGACAGACTAACTATGGCTACACCTTC. As protein: CASSQASGQTNYGYTF.

The table lists this clonotype with a few counts. The V and J genes are TRBV28 and TRBJ1-1; the D gene is possibly TRBD1 (6 bases). Germline CDR1 and CDR2: MDHEN and SYDVKM. CDR3 size: 12 residues. V was cut by 3 bases and J by 7 bases, with 9 bases left in between. The CDR3 coding sequence is TGTGCCAGCAGTTTCTCCAGGGGTGAAGCTTTCTTT. Translating it yields CASSFSRGEAFF.

At least ten counts were recorded for this clonotype. The chain uses TRBV12-5 and TRBJ2-7; D is uncertain. Germline V lookup: CDR1 LGHNT, CDR2 FRNRAP. The CDR3 has 16 residues. The V and J ends lost 7 bases and 6 bases respectively, with 25 bases between them. This CDR3 is CASAVQAWCGTAEQYV. CDR3 bases: TGTGCTAGTGCCGTCCAGGCCTGGTGCGGCACCGCCGAGCAGTACGTC.

This clonotype has just a few counts. This sequence joins TRBV29-1 and TRBJ2-5; 7 bases are shared with TRBD1. Germline V gives CDR1 SQVTM, CDR2 ANQGSEA. The V segment lost 6 bases and the J segment 4 bases; nucleotides outside the gene matches: 8. This CDR3 has 13 residues. CDR3 DNA: TGCAGCGTCGAGGGGGCGTTGGGAGAGACCCAGTACTTC. This translates into CSVEGALGETQYF.

This chain connects TRBV5-1 to TRBJ2-5; no definite D call. The end of the DNA aligns better with TRBJ2-1, so the J call may be wrong. CDR1 SGHRS and CDR2 YFSETQ come from the germline V gene. The CDR3 is 13 residues long. CDR3 loop: CASSLVQDNEQFF. The CDR3 DNA sequence: TGCGCCAGCAGCTTGGTTCAGGACAATGAGCAGTTCTTC.